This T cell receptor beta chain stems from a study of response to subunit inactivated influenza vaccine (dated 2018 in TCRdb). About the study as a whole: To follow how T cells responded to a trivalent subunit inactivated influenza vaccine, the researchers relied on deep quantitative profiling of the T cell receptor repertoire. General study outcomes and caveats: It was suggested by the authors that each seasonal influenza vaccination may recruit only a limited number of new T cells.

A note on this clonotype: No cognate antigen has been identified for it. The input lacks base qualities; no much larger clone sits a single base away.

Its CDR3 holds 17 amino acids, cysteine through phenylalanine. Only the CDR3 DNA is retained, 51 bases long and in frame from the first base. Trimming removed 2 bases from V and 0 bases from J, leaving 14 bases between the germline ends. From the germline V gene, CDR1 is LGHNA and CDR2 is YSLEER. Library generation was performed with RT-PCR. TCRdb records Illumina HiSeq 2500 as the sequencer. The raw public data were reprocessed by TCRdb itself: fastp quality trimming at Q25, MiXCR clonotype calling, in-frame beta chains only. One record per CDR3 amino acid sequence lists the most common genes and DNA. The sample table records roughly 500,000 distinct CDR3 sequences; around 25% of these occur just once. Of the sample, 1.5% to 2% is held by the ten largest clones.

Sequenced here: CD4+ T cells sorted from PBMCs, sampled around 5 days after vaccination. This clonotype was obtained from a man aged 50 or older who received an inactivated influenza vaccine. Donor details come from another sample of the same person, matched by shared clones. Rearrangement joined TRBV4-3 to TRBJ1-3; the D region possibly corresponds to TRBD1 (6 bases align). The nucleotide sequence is TGCGCCAGCAGCCAAACCCGACAGGCTTCCTCTGGAAACACCATATATTTT. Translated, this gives CASSQTRQASSGNTIYF.